The next 32 T cell receptor beta chains were all read from a single sample in a study of cytomegalovirus exposure and HLA in healthy donors. With 60 Vbeta and 13 Jbeta primers, the PCR was carried out. The repertoire was sequenced with immunoSEQ multiplex PCR; TCRdb's copy has only in-frame clones and lacks some. The sample shows 110,000 to 150,000 clones, 60% to 80% of them seen only once. Sample: PBMCs. These receptors originate from a woman in her 30s in good health and CMV-seronegative.

The rearrangement links TRBV30 to TRBJ2-7; 8 nucleotides line up with TRBD1. V was clipped by 6 bases and J by 1 base; unmatched bases: 5. The CDR3 runs to 13 residues. Germline V CDR1 and CDR2: GTSNPN, SVGIG (reference sequence). CDR3 protein: CACPGTGSYEQYF. The CDR3 DNA is TGTGCCTGTCCCGGGACAGGATCCTACGAGCAGTACTTC.

This chain connects TRBV29-1 to TRBJ1-2, with 10 bases matching TRBD1. CDR1 is SQVTM, CDR2 ANQGSEA, per germline. The CDR3 is 13 amino acids. V was clipped by 8 bases and J by 4 bases; unmatched bases: 7. CDR3 region: CSTLDRGTYGYTF. The CDR3 DNA follows: TGCAGCACGCTGGACAGGGGGACCTATGGCTACACCTTC. Together with reference TRBV29-1 and TRBJ1-2, the CDR3 gives the full variable domain: SAVISQKPSRDICQRGTSLTIQCQVDSQVTMMFWYRQQPGQSLTLIATANQGSEATYESGFVIDKFPISRPNLTFSTLTVSNMSPEDSSIYLCSTLDRGTYGYTFGSGTRLTVV.

The CDR3 loop is CASSPRQGRSSPLHF. DNA for the CDR3: TGTGCCAGCAGCCCAAGACAGGGGCGTAGTTCACCCCTCCACTTT. The chain employs TRBV5-4 and TRBJ1-6; 8 bases are shared with TRBD1. Germline trimming cut 4 bases from V and 9 bases from J; bases unmatched to any gene: 9. CDR3 length: 15 residues. CDR1 is SGHNT, CDR2 YYREEE, per germline (reference sequence).

The V gene is TRBV15, the J gene TRBJ2-3, with D maybe TRBD2 (7 bases). Trimming shortened V by 5 bases and J by 5 bases, and 17 bases separated the two germline ends. Per germline, CDR1 LNHNV and CDR2 YYDKDF (reference sequence). CDR3 length equals 15 residues. The CDR3 sequence: CATSRPGLQGDTQYF. The DNA of the CDR3 is TGTGCCACCAGCCGACCGGGACTACAGGGAGATACGCAGTATTTT.

This clone has just a few counts. The V call is TRBV30, the J call TRBJ1-2; 9 positions match TRBD1. The V and J ends lost 0 bases and 7 bases, in that order; junction bases with no gene match: 6. The CDR3 runs 14 residues. Germline CDR1 is GTSNPN and CDR2 is SVGIG (reference sequence). CDR3 sequence reads: CAWSVWDRVAGYTF. The CDR3 DNA sequence: TGTGCCTGGAGTGTATGGGACAGGGTGGCTGGCTACACCTTC.

The J gene is TRBJ1-1, the V gene TRBV6-5; no definite D call. The CDR3 runs to 14 residues. Trimming removed 0 bases at V and 0 bases at J, with 5 bases between. In germline, CDR1 is MNHEY, CDR2 SVGAGI. The CDR3 DNA is TGTGCCAGCAGTTACTCTGAGTTGAACACTGAAGCTTTCTTT. It codes for CASSYSELNTEAFF.

In this sample, this clone turned up a few times. The chain is built from TRBV2 and TRBJ2-5; possible D gene TRBD1, 7 bases. V lost 3 bases, J lost 2 bases, and 13 bases lay in between. CDR1 and CDR2 (germline): SNHLY, FYNNEI. This CDR3 comprises 15 residues. CDR3 DNA: TGTGCCAGCAGTGACGGAGGGGGCCGTCAAGAGACCCAGTACTTC. This translates into CASSDGGGRQETQYF.

This clone was picked up a small number of times. V usage is TRBV2 and J usage is TRBJ1-5; D perhaps matches TRBD1 (5 bases). The germline V and J ends were trimmed by 6 bases and 7 bases, with 13 bases remaining between them. Germline assignment: CDR1 SNHLY and CDR2 FYNNEI. The CDR3 length is 13 residues. CDR3 in amino acids: CASRGREGQPQHF. In DNA form, the CDR3 reads TGTGCCAGCAGGGGCAGGGAGGGACAGCCCCAGCATTTT.

CDR3 in amino acids: CASSLGFRDTQYF. DNA of the CDR3: TGTGCCAGCAGCTTAGGTTTCAGAGATACGCAGTATTTT. The chain combines TRBV7-9 with TRBJ2-3, with D unresolved. The CDR3 is made up of 13 amino acids. Germline CDR1 and CDR2: SEHNR and FQNEAQ (reference sequence). V shed 1 base and J shed 5 bases, with 7 bases lying between them.

This clone came up a few times. The chain has TRBV6-5 and TRBJ2-2; weak D call: TRBD2 (6 bases). The germline gives CDR1 MNHEY, CDR2 SVGAGI. The V gene lost 7 bases and the J gene lost 6 bases, with 18 bases spanning the gap. The CDR3 is 15 amino acids. This CDR3 is CASTSRREGSGELFF. CDR3 bases: TGTGCCAGCACCTCCCGGAGGGAAGGATCCGGGGAGCTGTTTTTT.

V is TRBV7-3 and J is TRBJ2-5; D unclear. Germline CDR1 and CDR2: SGHTA and FQGTGA. The CDR3 is 13 amino acids. V dropped 2 bases and J dropped 5 bases, with 9 bases sitting between them. The CDR3 coding sequence is TGTGCCAGCAGCTTAGTGGCGGTGGAGACCCAGTACTTC. It translates to CASSLVAVETQYF.

The chain joins TRBV27 to TRBJ1-1, with TRBD1 as a possible D gene (6 bases). The CDR3 extends over 15 amino acids. V was pared by 4 bases and J by 2 bases, with 14 bases between. Germline CDR1 is MNHEY and CDR2 is SMNVEV (reference sequence). CDR3 bases: TGTGCCAGCAGTTCTCGGCTACAGGGAAACACTGAAGCTTTCTTT. The encoded protein is CASSSRLQGNTEAFF.

The chain joins TRBV5-4 to TRBJ2-5, with a tentative D call TRBD1 (6 bases). V was shortened by 2 bases and J by 9 bases, with 14 bases between the two germline ends. This CDR3 is 13 amino acids long. Germline CDR1 is SGHNT and CDR2 is YYREEE (reference sequence). This chain's CDR3 is CASSFNRVKAQYF. DNA for the CDR3: TGTGCCAGCAGCTTTAACAGGGTCAAGGCCCAGTACTTC.

This clone appeared a single time. This chain connects TRBV5-1 to TRBJ1-1; 8 bases line up with TRBD1. Germline CDR1 and CDR2: SGHRS and YFSETQ. After removal of 4 bases from V and 2 bases from J, the junction contained 7 bases not matched to a gene. The CDR3 sequence is 15 residues long. CDR3 sequence (DNA): TGCGCCAGCAGCACAGACAGGGGACTCAACACTGAAGCTTTCTTT. It translates to CASSTDRGLNTEAFF.

This rearrangement joins TRBV6-6 to TRBJ1-1; a possible D gene is TRBD1 (5 bases). Germline values: CDR1 MNHNY, CDR2 SVGAGI (reference sequence). CDR3 length: 13 amino acids. With 0 bases removed from V and 6 bases from J, the gap between germline ends came to 8 bases. The CDR3: CASSYSEGAEAFF. The CDR3 DNA is TGTGCCAGCAGTTACTCGGAAGGGGCTGAAGCTTTCTTT.

The chain has TRBV25-1 and TRBJ2-1, with TRBD1 matching 8 bases. CDR3 size: 15 residues. Germline V lookup: CDR1 MGHDK, CDR2 SYGVNS. The junction had 7 bases not matched to a gene; V was cut back by 4 bases and J by 5 bases. The CDR3, as DNA: TGTGCCAGCAGTGGACCCGGGACAGGAAACAATGAGCAGTTCTTC. Encoded protein: CASSGPGTGNNEQFF.

The V call is TRBV6-6, the J call TRBJ1-2; 8 bases fit TRBD1. Germline V CDR1 and CDR2: MNHNY, SVGAGI (reference sequence). V shed 6 bases, J shed 5 bases, and the junction held 5 bases outside the gene matches. The CDR3 totals 13 residues. The DNA for the CDR3 is TGTGCCAGCAGCCTGACAGGGGAATATGGCTACACCTTC. Its translation: CASSLTGEYGYTF.

This clone came up a few times. The CDR3 spells CASSLDAGSNTGELFF. In nucleotides, the CDR3 is TGTGCCAGCAGCTTAGATGCGGGCTCGAACACCGGGGAGCTGTTTTTT. The J gene is TRBJ2-2, the V gene TRBV13, with D perhaps TRBD2 (5 bases). Deletions cut 1 base from V and 0 bases from J, with 9 bases between. The CDR3 has 16 amino acids. Germline CDR1 and CDR2: PRHDT and FYEKMQ (reference sequence).

This clone was detected a few times. This chain joins TRBV2 and TRBJ1-2; 9 bases agree with TRBD1. Trimming took 6 bases from V and 4 from J; bases not matched to a gene: 9. The CDR3 extends over 15 amino acids. Germline V gene sequence: CDR1 SNHLY, CDR2 FYNNEI. The CDR3, as DNA: TGTGCCAGCAGAAAGAGCCGGGACAGGGTCTATGGCTACACCTTC. Its protein product is CASRKSRDRVYGYTF.

This chain links TRBV19 with TRBJ1-1, with TRBD1 identical over 8 bases. Unmatched junction bases numbered 6, after V lost 3 bases and J lost 6 bases. CDR3 length equals 14 residues. Germline V lookup: CDR1 LNHDA, CDR2 SQIVND (reference sequence). The CDR3 nucleotides read TGTGCCAGTAGTATCGGGCAGGGGGCATCTGAAGCTTTCTTT. Amino acid sequence: CASSIGQGASEAFF.

CDR3 amino acids: CASSSGDILNTEAFF. The CDR3 nucleotides read TGTGCCAGCAGTTCAGGGGACATTTTGAACACTGAAGCTTTCTTT. V usage is TRBV27 and J usage is TRBJ1-1; a possible D gene is TRBD1 (6 bases). This CDR3 is 15 amino acids long. Between the trimmed V and J ends, which lost 4 bases and 0 bases, there was a span of 12 bases. CDR1 is MNHEY, CDR2 SMNVEV, per germline (reference sequence).

This chain links TRBV15 with TRBJ1-2; no definite D call. V was clipped by 0 bases and J by 2 bases, with 10 bases between them. Germline V gene lookup returns CDR1 LNHNV and CDR2 YYDKDF (reference sequence). This CDR3 contains 15 residues. The CDR3 region is CATSRDYEENYGYTF. CDR3 DNA: TGTGCCACCAGCAGAGATTATGAGGAGAACTATGGCTACACCTTC. Drawing the rest from reference TRBV15 and TRBJ1-2, the complete variable domain is DAMVIQNPRYQVTQFGKPVTLSCSQTLNHNVMYWYQQKSSQAPKLLFHYYDKDFNNEADTPDNFQSRRPNTSFCFLDIRSPGLGDTAMYLCATSRDYEENYGYTFGSGTRLTVV.

The J gene is TRBJ1-5, the V gene TRBV6-5; D is possibly TRBD1 (5 bases). V lost 2 bases and J 1 base, leaving 9 bases between the germline ends. There are 15 residues in the CDR3. Germline V gene sequence: CDR1 MNHEY, CDR2 SVGAGI. CDR3 coding DNA: TGTGCCAGCAGTTACGAGGCAGGGAGCAATCAGCCCCAGCATTTT. It codes for CASSYEAGSNQPQHF.

The chain carries TRBV6-5 and TRBJ2-2; 7 bases agree with TRBD2. The germline V gene has CDR1 MNHEY and CDR2 SVGAGI. This CDR3 region has 16 residues. V lost 2 bases to trimming and J lost 8 bases; unmatched junction nucleotides: 11. CDR3 protein: CASSYRTGRTRGELFF. CDR3 sequence (DNA): TGTGCCAGCAGTTACCGGACCGGGAGGACTCGAGGGGAGCTGTTTTTT.

A single count supports this clone. This chain uses TRBV18 with TRBJ2-5; 7 bases are a match to TRBD1. The V and J ends lost 5 bases and 5 bases, in that order; junction bases with no gene match: 8. Per the germline V gene, CDR1 is KGHSH and CDR2 is LQKENI. The CDR3 is 14 residues long. Here the CDR3 reads CASSSGQIRETQYF. The DNA of the CDR3 is TGTGCCAGCTCATCGGGACAGATTAGGGAGACCCAGTACTTC.

The gene calls are TRBV5-5 and TRBJ1-5; the D is unclear. This CDR3 contains 15 residues. V dropped 0 bases and J dropped 7 bases, with 14 bases sitting between them. CDR1 is SGHKS and CDR2 is YYEKEE in the germline V gene (reference sequence). CDR3 loop: CASSLDGSLGQPQHF. Written as DNA, the CDR3 is TGTGCCAGCAGCTTGGACGGGTCCCTCGGGCAGCCCCAGCATTTT.

This clone was found once. The chain combines TRBV29-1 with TRBJ1-2, with 9 bases that match TRBD1. V shed 4 bases, J shed 8 bases, and the junction held 5 bases outside the gene matches. The germline gives CDR1 SQVTM, CDR2 ANQGSEA. CDR3 length equals 12 residues. For the CDR3, the DNA is TGCAGCGTTGGGGACAGGGTAGGGGGCTACACCTTC. As protein: CSVGDRVGGYTF.

The rearrangement links TRBV9 to TRBJ2-1; no clear D gene. The germline V gene encodes CDR1 SGDLS and CDR2 YYNGEE. The ends were cut back, 0 bases at V and 4 bases at J, with 11 bases in the middle. This CDR3 spans 15 amino acids. CDR3 loop: CASSVVPSLYNEQFF. The CDR3, as DNA: TGTGCCAGCAGCGTAGTCCCGTCCTTGTACAATGAGCAGTTCTTC.

The chain employs TRBV6-1 and TRBJ1-1; no clear D. CDR3 length equals 13 residues. Deletions cut 3 bases from V and 3 bases from J, with 8 bases between. Germline CDR1 MNHNS, CDR2 SASEGT. CDR3 residues: CASSEPGYTEAFF. CDR3 in DNA: TGTGCCAGCAGTGAGCCGGGGTACACTGAAGCTTTCTTT.

This chain links TRBV11-3 with TRBJ1-6, with D hard to call. Trimming cost V 1 base and J 8 bases, with 12 bases left between them. The length of the CDR3 is 15 residues. Per germline, CDR1 SGHNT and CDR2 YENEEA. In DNA, the CDR3 is TGTGCCAGCAGCTTAGGATCTCGACAAGATTCACCCCTCCACTTT. Translated, it gives CASSLGSRQDSPLHF.

The V and J genes are TRBV4-2 and TRBJ2-7; TRBD1 matches 7 bases. The germline V gene has CDR1 LGHNA and CDR2 YNFKEQ. V was pared by 0 bases and J by 3 bases, with 5 bases of the junction left unmatched. CDR3 length: 15 amino acids. The CDR3: CASSQEPGQYYEQYF. Here the CDR3 DNA reads TGTGCCAGCAGCCAAGAGCCGGGACAGTACTACGAGCAGTACTTC.

This chain connects TRBV7-2 to TRBJ1-2; TRBD1 matches at 8 bases. The CDR3 is 14 amino acids. The junction had 9 bases not matched to a gene; V was cut back by 4 bases and J by 8 bases. CDR1 and CDR2 from the germline V gene are SGHTA and FQGNSA. The CDR3 sequence: CASSSGQGVWGYTF. DNA for the CDR3: TGTGCCAGCAGCTCCGGACAGGGCGTTTGGGGCTACACCTTC.